These 24 T cell receptor beta chains share one sample of origin, sequenced in a study of blood T cell repertoires in COVID-19. This table comes from immunoSEQ multiplex PCR, and its TCRdb copy is limited to in-frame clones, with some not included. Among some 490,000 clones listed, approximately 90% were seen once. The sequencing sample was made of PBMCs or T cells enriched from blood (not recorded which). The receptors derive from a woman in her sixties who had recovered from COVID-19.

This clone was detected only a few times. The J gene is TRBJ1-4, the V gene TRBV27; D not resolved. Trimming cost V 5 bases and J 5 bases, with 9 bases left between them. Germline CDR1 MNHEY, CDR2 SMNVEV (reference sequence). This CDR3 region has 13 residues. CDR3 nucleotides: TGTGCCAGCAGTCGCTTACTAAATGAAAAACTGTTTTTT. It translates to CASSRLLNEKLFF.

CDR3 nucleotides: TGTGCCTGTGCCCCGACAGGGGCCGGCACAGATACGCAGTATTTT. Protein sequence: CACAPTGAGTDTQYF. This chain uses TRBV30 with TRBJ2-3; TRBD1 agrees at 8 bases. The CDR3 length is 15 residues. Germline CDR1 GTSNPN, CDR2 SVGIG (reference sequence). V lost 6 bases, J lost 1 base, and 9 bases stayed unmatched.

The chain links TRBV27 to TRBJ1-1, with D possibly being TRBD1 (6 bases). This CDR3 comprises 14 residues. In germline, CDR1 is MNHEY, CDR2 SMNVEV (reference sequence). Trimming left V 3 bases short and J 5 bases short, with 13 bases between. The CDR3 is CASSFSGGATEAFF. Written as DNA, the CDR3 is TGTGCCAGCAGTTTTTCGGGGGGGGCGACTGAAGCTTTCTTT.

This clone was found a few times. The chain employs TRBV30 and TRBJ1-5, with unresolved D. CDR1 is GTSNPN and CDR2 is SVGIG in the germline V gene (reference sequence). V was cut by 2 bases and J by 5 bases, with 10 bases left in between. This CDR3 has 13 residues. Here the CDR3 DNA reads TGTGCCTGGAGTCACCAGCGGGATCAGCCCCAGCATTTT. Its protein is CAWSHQRDQPQHF.

This clone was recorded only once. The chain recombines TRBV7-8 with TRBJ1-1, with 11 bases matching TRBD1. The CDR3 runs to 15 residues. V lost 0 bases to trimming and J lost 4 bases; unmatched junction nucleotides: 1. The germline CDR1 and CDR2 sequences are SGHVS and FQNEAQ. CDR3 sequence: CASSLAGTGGTEAFF. In DNA form, the CDR3 reads TGTGCCAGCAGCTTAGCCGGGACAGGGGGCACTGAAGCTTTCTTT.

The chain combines TRBV11-3 with TRBJ1-2, with TRBD1 as a possible D gene (5 bases). V shed 5 bases and J shed 3 bases, with 16 bases lying between them. CDR3 length: 15 amino acids. Per germline, CDR1 SGHNT and CDR2 YENEEA. CDR3 DNA: TGTGCCAGCAGCCCGGGACTCGTGAGGGACTATGGCTACACCTTC. Translation gives CASSPGLVRDYGYTF.

The chain carries TRBV29-1 and TRBJ2-2; D is unresolved. The germline V gene has CDR1 SQVTM and CDR2 ANQGSEA. V was trimmed by 4 bases and J by 6 bases, leaving 9 bases between them. The CDR3 has 12 amino acids. Here the CDR3 DNA reads TGCAGCGTTGCAATTTTTTCCGGGGAGCTGTTTTTT. Amino acid sequence: CSVAIFSGELFF.

For this clone: Other DNA sequences of this sample code for an identical CDR3. The chain is built from TRBV5-1 and TRBJ2-1, with TRBD2 matching 7 bases. The CDR3 length is 15 residues. With V trimmed by 1 base and J by 2 bases, 3 bases remained unmatched. Germline loops: CDR1 SGHRS, CDR2 YFSETQ. The CDR3 coding sequence is TGCGCCAGCAGCTTGTCTAGCGGAGCCTACAATGAGCAGTTCTTC. It encodes CASSLSSGAYNEQFF. Filled out from reference TRBV5-1 and TRBJ2-1, the complete variable domain reads KAGVTQTPRYLIKTRGQQVTLSCSPISGHRSVSWYQQTPGQGLQFLFEYFSETQRNKGNFPGRFSGRQFSNSRSEMNVSTLELGDSALYLCASSLSSGAYNEQFFGPGTRLTVL.

The chain is built from TRBV3-1 (or the pseudogene TRBV3-2) and TRBJ2-3, with TRBD2 as a possible D gene (6 bases). The CDR3 is made up of 13 amino acids. V lost 3 bases to trimming and J lost 3 bases, with 7 bases between them. Per germline, CDR1 LGHDT and CDR2 YNNKEL (reference sequence). CDR3 sequence reads: CASSQRGTDTQYF. For the CDR3, the DNA is TGTGCCAGCAGCCAGCGGGGAACAGATACGCAGTATTTT.

The DNA of the CDR3 is TGCGCCAGCAGCCCGACGGCGGCCGAACCAAACACCGGGGAGCTGTTTTTT. Its translation: CASSPTAAEPNTGELFF. The chain has TRBV5-1 and TRBJ2-2; D uncertain. This CDR3 contains 17 residues. V dropped 4 bases and J dropped 2 bases, with 18 bases sitting between them. Germline values: CDR1 SGHRS, CDR2 YFSETQ.

The chain has TRBV19 and TRBJ2-5; tentatively, D is TRBD2 (6 bases). V lost 3 bases and J lost 2, with 7 bases in between. The CDR3 totals 13 residues. In germline, CDR1 is LNHDA, CDR2 SQIVND (reference sequence). DNA for the CDR3: TGTGCCAGTAGTATTGGGGGGCAAGAGACCCAGTACTTC. Residues: CASSIGGQETQYF.

The gene calls are TRBV10-3 and TRBJ2-7, with 8 bases that match TRBD1. The CDR3 runs to 14 residues. J was trimmed by 3 bases and V by 5 bases; bases with no gene match: 6. Germline V gene lookup returns CDR1 ENHRY and CDR2 SYGVKD. As DNA, the CDR3 is TGTGCCATCAGTTGGGACAGGACCGGCTACGAGCAGTACTTC. Its translation: CAISWDRTGYEQYF.

The V call is TRBV11-2, the J call TRBJ1-3; tentative D call: TRBD1 (6 bases). The CDR3 spans 14 residues. CDR1 and CDR2 from the germline V gene are SGHAT and FQNNGV. Trimming shortened V by 6 bases and J by 4 bases, and 13 bases separated the two germline ends. This CDR3 reads CASSGPGTGNTIYF. CDR3 DNA sequence: TGTGCCAGCAGTGGGCCAGGGACAGGAAACACCATATATTTT.

This chain uses TRBV13 with TRBJ1-6; 9 bases are shared with TRBD1. This CDR3 comprises 16 residues. J gave up 10 bases and V 0 bases, and 7 bases lay outside the gene matches. The germline gives CDR1 PRHDT, CDR2 FYEKMQ (reference sequence). The CDR3 sequence: CASSLGTGQGYSPLHF. The DNA of the CDR3 is TGTGCCAGCAGCTTAGGTACGGGACAGGGATACTCACCCCTCCACTTT.

This chain uses TRBV6-5 with TRBJ1-3; D may be TRBD1 (6 bases). Looked up from germline, CDR1 is MNHEY and CDR2 is SVGAGI. The CDR3 is made up of 12 amino acids. Trimming removed 6 bases at V and 8 bases at J, with 11 bases between. The CDR3 bases are TGTGCCAGCAGGACCCCAGGGGACACCATATATTTT. It translates to CASRTPGDTIYF.

This rearrangement joins TRBV18 to TRBJ1-6, with TRBD1 matching over 7 bases. V lost 3 bases to trimming and J lost 10 bases; unmatched junction nucleotides: 3. The CDR3 is made up of 13 amino acids. Germline CDR1 KGHSH, CDR2 LQKENI. CDR3 loop: CASSPTGESPLHF. DNA for the CDR3: TGTGCCAGCTCACCCACAGGGGAGTCACCCCTCCACTTT.

The J gene is TRBJ2-3, the V gene TRBV10-1; 8 nucleotides agree with TRBD2. CDR3 size: 13 residues. The germline V gene has CDR1 WNHNN and CDR2 SYGVQD (reference sequence). V trimming: 5 bases; J trimming: 10 bases; junction bases outside the gene matches: 8. CDR3 nucleotide sequence: TGCGCCAGCAGTTCGCCGGGGGGGGGACCGCAGTATTTT. Translated: CASSSPGGGPQYF.

For this clone: This CDR3 is also generated by other DNA sequences in the sample. This rearrangement joins TRBV2 to TRBJ1-6; tentative D call: TRBD1 (5 bases). This CDR3 contains 14 residues. Trimming stripped 5 bases from V and 10 bases from J, with 15 bases between. CDR1 is SNHLY and CDR2 is FYNNEI in the germline V gene. This CDR3 reads CASSPTGVGSPLHF. The DNA of the CDR3 is TGTGCCAGCAGTCCAACAGGTGTTGGGTCACCCCTCCACTTT.

The chain has TRBV10-2 and TRBJ2-5, with 8 bases fitting TRBD1. With V trimmed by 6 bases and J by 1 base, 7 bases remained unmatched. The CDR3 has 15 residues. Germline V CDR1 and CDR2: WSHSY, SAAADI. The CDR3 reads CASSRGQAIQETQYF. The CDR3 region has the DNA TGCGCCAGCAGCAGGGGACAGGCCATCCAAGAGACCCAGTACTTC.

This chain links TRBV4-1 with TRBJ2-3, with TRBD2 matching over 14 bases. The CDR3 length is 20 residues. V trimming: 4 bases; J trimming: 0 bases; junction bases outside the gene matches: 12. Germline CDR1 is MGHRA and CDR2 is YSYEKL. The CDR3 sequence: CASSPRTSGGIVASTDTQYF. CDR3 bases: TGCGCCAGCAGCCCCCGGACTAGCGGGGGGATTGTAGCTAGCACAGATACGCAGTATTTT.

The genes are TRBV7-8 and TRBJ1-2, with a weak D call TRBD1 (5 bases). The germline V gene has CDR1 SGHVS and CDR2 FQNEAQ. V was pared by 1 base and J by 8 bases, with 8 bases between. The CDR3 totals 12 residues. The CDR3 nucleotides read TGTGCCAGCAGCTTAGTGGGGGGAGGCTACACCTTC. Amino acids: CASSLVGGGYTF.

CDR3 sequence: CASSLSGANSGNTIYF. CDR3 sequence (DNA): TGCGCCAGCAGCTTGTCAGGGGCTAACTCTGGAAACACCATATATTTT. The rearrangement joins TRBV5-1 to TRBJ1-3, with D possibly matching TRBD1 (6 bases). Trimming left V 1 base short and J 0 bases short, with 11 bases between. The CDR3 extends over 16 amino acids. Germline V gene lookup returns CDR1 SGHRS and CDR2 YFSETQ.

The chain links TRBV4-1 to TRBJ1-5, with TRBD1 as a possible D gene (5 bases). V was trimmed by 4 bases and J by 0 bases, leaving 19 bases between them. Germline assignment: CDR1 MGHRA and CDR2 YSYEKL. The CDR3 totals 18 residues. DNA of the CDR3: TGCGCCAGCAGCCCAGAGGCGGGAGACAGACTTAGCAATCAGCCCCAGCATTTT. Translating gives CASSPEAGDRLSNQPQHF.

V is TRBV2 and J is TRBJ1-2; TRBD1 matches at 11 bases. With 6 bases clipped from V and 7 bases from J, the junction kept 7 bases outside the gene matches. CDR3 length: 14 amino acids. CDR1 and CDR2 from the germline V gene are SNHLY and FYNNEI. The CDR3 DNA is TGTGCCAGCAGGGGGACAGGGGGACGGCGTGGCTACACCTTC. Translated, it gives CASRGTGGRRGYTF. The whole variable domain, filled in from reference TRBV2 and TRBJ1-2, reads EPEVTQTPSHQVTQMGQEVILRCVPISNHLYFYWYRQILGQKVEFLVSFYNNEISEKSEIFDDQFSVERPDGSNFTLKIRSTKLEDSAMYFCASRGTGGRRGYTFGSGTRLTVV.